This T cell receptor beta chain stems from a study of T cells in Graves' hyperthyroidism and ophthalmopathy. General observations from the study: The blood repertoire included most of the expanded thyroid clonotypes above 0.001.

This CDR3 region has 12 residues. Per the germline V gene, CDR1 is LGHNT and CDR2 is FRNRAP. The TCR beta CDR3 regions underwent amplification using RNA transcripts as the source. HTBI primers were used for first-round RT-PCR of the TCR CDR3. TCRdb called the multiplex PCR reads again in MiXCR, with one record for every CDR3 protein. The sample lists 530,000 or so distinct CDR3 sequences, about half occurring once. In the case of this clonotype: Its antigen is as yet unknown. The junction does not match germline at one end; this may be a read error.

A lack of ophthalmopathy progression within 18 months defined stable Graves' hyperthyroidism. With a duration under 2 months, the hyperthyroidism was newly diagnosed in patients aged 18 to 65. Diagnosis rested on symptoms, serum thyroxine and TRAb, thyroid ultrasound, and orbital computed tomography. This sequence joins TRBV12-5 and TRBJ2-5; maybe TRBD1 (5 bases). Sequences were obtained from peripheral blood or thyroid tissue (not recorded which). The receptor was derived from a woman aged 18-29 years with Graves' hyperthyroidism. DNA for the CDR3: TGTGCTAGTGGTTCCTGGGGCGAACCTCAGGACTTC. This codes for CASGSWGEPQDF.